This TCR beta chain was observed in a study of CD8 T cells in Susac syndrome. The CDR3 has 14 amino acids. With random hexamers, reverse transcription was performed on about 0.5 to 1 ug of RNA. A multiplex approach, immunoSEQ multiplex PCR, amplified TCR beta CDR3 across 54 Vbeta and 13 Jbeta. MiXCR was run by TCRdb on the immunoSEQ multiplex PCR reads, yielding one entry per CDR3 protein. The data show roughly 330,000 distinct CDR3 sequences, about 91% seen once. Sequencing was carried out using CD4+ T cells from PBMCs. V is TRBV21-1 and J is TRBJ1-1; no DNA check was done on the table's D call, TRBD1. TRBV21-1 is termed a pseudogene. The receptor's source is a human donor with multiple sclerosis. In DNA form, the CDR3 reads TGTGCCAGCAGCTCCGTTTGGGGCTACACTGAAGCTTTCTTT. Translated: CASSSVWGYTEAFF.